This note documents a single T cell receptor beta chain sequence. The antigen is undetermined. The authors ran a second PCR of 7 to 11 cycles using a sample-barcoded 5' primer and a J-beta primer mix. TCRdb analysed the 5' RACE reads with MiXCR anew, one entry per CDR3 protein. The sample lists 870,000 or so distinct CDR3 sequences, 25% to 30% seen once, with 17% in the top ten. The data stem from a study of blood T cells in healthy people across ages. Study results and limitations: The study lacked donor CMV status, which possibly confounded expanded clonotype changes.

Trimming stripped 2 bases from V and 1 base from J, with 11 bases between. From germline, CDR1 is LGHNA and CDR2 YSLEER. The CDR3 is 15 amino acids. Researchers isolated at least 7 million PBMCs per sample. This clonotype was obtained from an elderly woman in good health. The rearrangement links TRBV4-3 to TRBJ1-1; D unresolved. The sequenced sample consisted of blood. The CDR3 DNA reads TGCGCCAGCAGCCAAAAAGGGTCTACGAACACTGAAGCTTTCTTT. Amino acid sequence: CASSQKGSTNTEAFF.